This section outlines one T cell receptor beta chain sequence together with its context. In assigning cohorts, the study relied on participant-reported clinical history. Germline assignment: CDR1 MGHRA and CDR2 YSYEKL. The CDR3 is 15 amino acids. V was cut by 1 base and J by 5 bases, with 12 bases left in between. This specimen comes from a study of blood T cell repertoires in COVID-19. About the research overall: The samples span acute and convalescent COVID-19 from the United States, Italy and Spain. T cells, B-cell-depleted T cells, or PBMCs supplied cDNA or gDNA.

In the original processing: Estimation of nucleated cell counts relied on the amplification of reference gene primers. The assay was immunoSEQ multiplex PCR, and TCRdb's table has in-frame clones only and misses some. The V and J calls and clone size were taken over from that table, and D and trimming were inferred from the DNA. The table has more than 85,000 clones, 86% seen once; the top ten hold 2% to 3%. V usage is TRBV4-1 and J usage is TRBJ2-1, with a weak D call TRBD1 (6 bases). The receptor comes from a woman between 45 and 65 years old who had recovered from COVID-19. Input material: PBMCs or T cells enriched from blood (not recorded which). The CDR3 DNA is TGCGCCAGCAGCCAAGTATACAGGGCCGACAATGAGCAGTTCTTC. This translates into CASSQVYRADNEQFF.